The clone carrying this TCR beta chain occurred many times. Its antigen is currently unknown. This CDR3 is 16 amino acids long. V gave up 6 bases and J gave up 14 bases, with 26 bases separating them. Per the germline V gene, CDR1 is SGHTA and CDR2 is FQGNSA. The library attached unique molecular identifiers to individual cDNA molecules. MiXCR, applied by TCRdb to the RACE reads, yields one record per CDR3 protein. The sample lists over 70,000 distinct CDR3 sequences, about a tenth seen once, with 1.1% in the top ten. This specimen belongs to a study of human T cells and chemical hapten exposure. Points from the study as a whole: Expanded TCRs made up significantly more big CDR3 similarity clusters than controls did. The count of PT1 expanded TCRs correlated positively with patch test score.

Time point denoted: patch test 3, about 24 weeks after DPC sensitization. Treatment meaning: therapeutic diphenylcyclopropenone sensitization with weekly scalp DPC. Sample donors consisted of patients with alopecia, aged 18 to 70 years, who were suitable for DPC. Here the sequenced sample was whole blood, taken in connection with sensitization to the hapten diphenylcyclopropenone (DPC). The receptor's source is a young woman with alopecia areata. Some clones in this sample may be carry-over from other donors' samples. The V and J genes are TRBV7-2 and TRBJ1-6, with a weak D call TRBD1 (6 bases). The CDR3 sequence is CASSPSGQLSSGALHF. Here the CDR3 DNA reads TGTGCCAGCAGTCCCTCGGGACAACTCTCCTCCGGGGCCCTCCACTTT.